This T cell receptor (beta chain) was retrieved from a study of regulatory T cells in long-lasting Graves disease. Across the whole study: Those with persistent Graves' disease had received antithyroid drugs for over 5 years with positive TSH receptor antibodies.

Whole-study results and caveats: TRBV28 was favored in persistent disease, as were TRBJ1-2 and TRBJ2-5.

The sample's time point: persistent/refractory GD, antithyroid drugs over 5 years with positive TRAb. Construction of the TCR library relied on RNA isolated from PBMCs. CDR3 regions were amplified by Arm-PCR using iRepertoire HTBI primers to build TCR beta libraries. In the source study's methods: Among the samples, around 58 TRBV and 12 to 15 TRBJ segments were identified. TCRdb re-called the multiplex PCR reads with MiXCR, one entry per CDR3 protein. The authors' filters were not applied to this entry. The sample holds around 400,000 distinct CDR3 sequences; 21% are singletons and the top ten take roughly 13%. The CDR3 is 15 residues long. V gave up 3 bases and J gave up 5 bases; unmatched junction bases: 9. Looked up from germline, CDR1 is SGHKS and CDR2 is YYEKEE (reference sequence). This clonotype was observed at least ten times. The antigen remains unidentified.

The TCR was taken from a female donor with Graves disease. The genes are TRBV5-5 and TRBJ2-5, with TRBD2 matching 8 bases. Sequencing was performed on peripheral blood mononuclear cells (PBMCs), taken when the disease was refractory, from a patient treated with antithyroid drugs. The CDR3 loop reads CASSSPRGGPETQYF. In DNA form, the CDR3 reads TGTGCCAGCAGCTCCCCCCGGGGGGGCCCCGAGACCCAGTACTTC.